A single sample gave rise to the 19 T cell receptor beta chains below, sequenced in a study of T cells in Graves' hyperthyroidism and ophthalmopathy (dated by TCRdb to the late 2010s). The library was produced with multiplex PCR. The listed sequencing device is Illumina HiSeq 2000. The TCR beta CDR3 regions were amplified from RNA transcripts. The first round of RT-PCR for the TCR CDR3 was performed with the HTBI primer set and the Qiagen OneStep RT-PCR kit. TCRdb applied fastp at Q25 and MiXCR to the public reads, then kept only in-frame beta chains. Entries that share a CDR3 protein sequence are merged under the most common genes and DNA. The sample table contains some 510,000 distinct CDR3 sequences; only one count was recorded for around 46% of them. Just under 8.5% of the sample belongs to the ten largest clones. Sequencing input: peripheral blood or thyroid tissue (not recorded which). These receptors all stem from a woman aged 18 to 35 with Graves' hyperthyroidism. Donor details come from another sample of the same person, matched by shared clones.

About this clonotype itself: Without the conserved terminal phenylalanine or tryptophan, this CDR3 likely stems from a read error. This chain uses TRBV10-2 with TRBJ2-7, with unresolved D. The CDR3 is 12 amino acids. The V gene lost 7 bases and the J gene lost 0 bases, with 7 bases spanning the gap. Germline values: CDR1 WSHSY, CDR2 SAAADI. The CDR3 loop reads CASTTSSYEQYL. In DNA form, the CDR3 reads TGCGCCAGCACGACGAGCTCCTACGAGCAGTACCTC.

As to this clonotype: This CDR3 is missing its conserved last phenylalanine or tryptophan, likely due to a read error. The rearrangement joins TRBV2 to TRBJ2-5; D might be TRBD1 (6 bases). CDR3 length equals 14 residues. CDR1 and CDR2 from the germline V gene are SNHLY and FYNNEI. V was trimmed by 5 bases and J by 4 bases, leaving 14 bases between them. The CDR3: CASSPRGMGETQYL. In DNA, the CDR3 is TGTGCCAGCAGTCCCAGGGGAATGGGAGAGACCCAGTACCTC.

This sequence joins TRBV7-9 and TRBJ2-7; TRBD2 matches 11 bases. CDR1 and CDR2 (germline): SEHNR, FQNEAQ (reference sequence). This CDR3 region has 16 residues. V gave up 4 bases and J gave up 4 bases; unmatched junction bases: 9. The chain's CDR3 is CASSSPKGLAAYEQYF. In DNA, the CDR3 is TGTGCCAGCAGCTCCCCCAAGGGACTAGCGGCTTACGAGCAGTACTTC.

This chain links TRBV24-1 with TRBJ1-5; possibly TRBD1 for D (6 bases). This CDR3 contains 13 residues. Germline CDR1 KGHDR, CDR2 SFDVKD. Trimming pared 7 bases from V and 7 bases from J, leaving 13 bases between. CDR3 in amino acids: CATRNRVVQPQHF. For the CDR3, the DNA is TGTGCCACCAGGAACAGGGTAGTCCAGCCCCAGCATTTT.

The rearrangement links TRBV25-1 to TRBJ1-3, with TRBD1 as a possible D gene (6 bases). Germline-derived CDR1 and CDR2 are MGHDK and SYGVNS. Trimming cost V 8 bases and J 1 base, with 12 bases left between them. There are 14 residues in the CDR3. This CDR3 reads CASGRQESGNTIYF. DNA for the CDR3: TGTGCCAGCGGTAGACAGGAGTCTGGAAACACCATATATTTT.

V gene TRBV5-1 combines with J gene TRBJ2-5; D may be TRBD1 (7 bases). The CDR3 spans 18 residues. With 3 bases removed from V and 7 bases from J, the gap between germline ends came to 28 bases. Germline CDR1 and CDR2: SGHRS and YFSETQ. This CDR3 reads CASSSQSGAHLSGGTQYF. The CDR3, as DNA: TGCGCCAGCAGCTCGCAATCGGGAGCGCATCTCTCAGGGGGGACCCAGTACTTC.

Concerning this clonotype itself: A much larger clonotype is one base distant, so this may be a read error. J is TRBJ1-2 and V is TRBV20-1; D gene ambiguous. Germline CDR1 is DFQATT and CDR2 is SNEGSKA (reference sequence). Trimming cost V 3 bases and J 2 bases, with 10 bases left between them. The CDR3 spans 13 residues. In DNA form, the CDR3 reads TGCAGTGCTAGGGACGGAATGAACTATGGCTACACCTTC. It translates to CSARDGMNYGYTF.

This clonotype was found a few times. V is TRBV5-1 and J is TRBJ2-7, with a tentative D call TRBD1 (5 bases). This CDR3 spans 14 amino acids. The V end lost 5 bases, the J end lost 2 bases, and 14 bases lay between the germline ends. Germline V CDR1 and CDR2: SGHRS, YFSETQ. Here the CDR3 DNA reads TGCGCCAGCAGGCTTGGACAACGCACCTACGAGCAGTACTTC. It translates to CASRLGQRTYEQYF.

The chain uses TRBV15 and TRBJ1-5; D call uncertain. Trimming cost V 3 bases and J 0 bases, with 9 bases left between them. Germline assignment: CDR1 LNHNV and CDR2 YYDKDF (reference sequence). The CDR3 runs to 15 residues. CDR3 region: CATSSWSDSNQPQHF. The CDR3 coding sequence is TGTGCCACCAGCAGTTGGTCTGATAGCAATCAGCCCCAGCATTTT.

The chain links TRBV2 to TRBJ2-5; D not certain. This CDR3 spans 13 amino acids. CDR1 and CDR2 (germline): SNHLY, FYNNEI. V lost 6 bases, J lost 6 bases, and 14 bases lay in between. CDR3 nucleotides: TGTGCCAGCAGCATCGGTGATTTCAAGACCCAGTACTTC. Translation: CASSIGDFKTQYF.

The rearrangement links TRBV7-9 to TRBJ1-2; D is uncertain. V lost 1 base and J 7 bases, leaving 4 bases between the germline ends. There are 11 residues in the CDR3. Germline loops: CDR1 SEHNR, CDR2 FQNEAQ (reference sequence). CDR3 region: CASSLVGGYTF. The CDR3 DNA follows: TGTGCCAGCAGCTTAGTCGGTGGCTACACCTTC. The full variable domain, rest sourced from reference TRBV7-9 and TRBJ1-2, is DTGVSQNPRHKITKRGQNVTFRCDPISEHNRLYWYRQTLGQGPEFLTYFQNEAQLEKSRLLSDRFSAERPKGSFSTLEIQRTEQGDSAMYLCASSLVGGYTFGSGTRLTVV.

This clonotype appeared a few times. The chain couples TRBV20-1 to TRBJ1-3; D is possibly TRBD1 (6 bases). Germline V lookup: CDR1 DFQATT, CDR2 SNEGSKA (reference sequence). CDR3 size: 15 residues. Deletions cut 5 bases from V and 7 bases from J, with 21 bases between. The CDR3 is CSAGGGTPGWNTIYF. The CDR3 DNA follows: TGCAGTGCTGGAGGGGGAACACCGGGTTGGAACACCATATATTTT.

The J gene is TRBJ2-5, the V gene TRBV20-1; a possible D gene is TRBD2 (6 bases). The CDR3 is made up of 13 amino acids. V was pared by 0 bases and J by 5 bases, with 10 bases between. CDR1 DFQATT and CDR2 SNEGSKA come from the germline V gene (reference sequence). The CDR3 spells CSARDSGTETQYF. CDR3 nucleotides: TGCAGTGCTAGAGATTCCGGGACTGAGACCCAGTACTTC.

This clonotype has a count of ten or more. The chain employs TRBV15 and TRBJ1-1; D unresolved. CDR3 length equals 13 residues. V shed 1 base and J shed 4 bases, with 7 bases lying between them. Germline CDR1 is LNHNV and CDR2 is YYDKDF (reference sequence). CDR3 DNA: TGTGCCACCAGCAGAGGAGGGATCACTGAAGCTTTCTTT. It is translated as CATSRGGITEAFF. The whole variable domain, filled in from reference TRBV15 and TRBJ1-1, reads DAMVIQNPRYQVTQFGKPVTLSCSQTLNHNVMYWYQQKSSQAPKLLFHYYDKDFNNEADTPDNFQSRRPNTSFCFLDIRSPGLGDTAMYLCATSRGGITEAFFGQGTRLTVV.

A few counts support this clonotype. The gene calls are TRBV25-1 and TRBJ2-5; 7 nucleotides line up with TRBD1. Germline CDR1 reads MGHDK; CDR2 reads SYGVNS. The CDR3 is made up of 13 amino acids. J gave up 3 bases and V 6 bases, and 4 bases lay outside the gene matches. The CDR3 nucleotides are TGTGCCAGCAGCCGACAGGGTGAAGAGACCCAGTACTTC. Its translation: CASSRQGEETQYF.

The chain joins TRBV7-2 to TRBJ1-2; 8 bases agree with TRBD1. The germline V gene encodes CDR1 SGHTA and CDR2 FQGNSA. Germline trimming cut 5 bases from V and 4 bases from J; bases unmatched to any gene: 3. The CDR3 spans 13 residues. CDR3 sequence reads: CASSHGQGYGYTF. For the CDR3, the DNA is TGTGCCAGCAGCCATGGACAGGGCTATGGCTACACCTTC.

The chain links TRBV7-2 to TRBJ2-5; D gene unclear. Germline CDR1 reads SGHTA; CDR2 reads FQGNSA. There are 14 residues in the CDR3. V lost 6 bases to trimming and J lost 7 bases, with 18 bases between them. The CDR3 is CASSYSSDGGTQYF. CDR3 nucleotide sequence: TGTGCCAGCAGTTACTCGAGTGACGGCGGGACCCAGTACTTC. The full variable domain, rest sourced from reference TRBV7-2 and TRBJ2-5, is GAGVSQSPSNKVTEKGKDVELRCDPISGHTALYWYRQSLGQGLEFLIYFQGNSAPDKSGLPSDRFSAERTGGSVSTLTIQRTQQEDSAVYLCASSYSSDGGTQYFGPGTRLLVL.

This clonotype showed up just a few times. This chain connects TRBV7-9 to TRBJ2-6; D is uncertain. The CDR3 contains 15 residues. The germline gives CDR1 SEHNR, CDR2 FQNEAQ (reference sequence). Trimming cost V 5 bases and J 1 base, with 9 bases left between them. This CDR3 is CASSTVESGANVLTF. The DNA for the CDR3 is TGTGCCAGCAGCACAGTGGAGTCTGGGGCCAACGTCCTGACTTTC.

This clonotype has ten or more counts. The gene calls are TRBV25-1 and TRBJ2-5; the D is unclear. CDR1 and CDR2 from the germline V gene are MGHDK and SYGVNS. The V gene lost 1 base and the J gene lost 0 bases, with 12 bases spanning the gap. This CDR3 contains 16 residues. CDR3 in amino acids: CASSESGYGYQETQYF. In nucleotides, the CDR3 is TGTGCCAGCAGTGAATCCGGATACGGGTACCAAGAGACCCAGTACTTC.